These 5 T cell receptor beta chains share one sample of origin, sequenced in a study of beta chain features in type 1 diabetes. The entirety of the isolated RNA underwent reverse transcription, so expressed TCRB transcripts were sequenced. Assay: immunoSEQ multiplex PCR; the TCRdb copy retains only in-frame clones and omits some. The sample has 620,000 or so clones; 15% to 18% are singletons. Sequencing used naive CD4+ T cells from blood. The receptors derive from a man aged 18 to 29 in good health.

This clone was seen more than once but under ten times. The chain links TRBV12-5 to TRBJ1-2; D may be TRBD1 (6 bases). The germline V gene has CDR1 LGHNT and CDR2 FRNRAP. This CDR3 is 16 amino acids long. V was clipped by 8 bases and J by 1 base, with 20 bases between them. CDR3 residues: CASPGQLEPLNYGYTF. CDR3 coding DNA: TGTGCTAGTCCCGGACAGCTAGAACCGCTTAACTATGGCTACACCTTC.

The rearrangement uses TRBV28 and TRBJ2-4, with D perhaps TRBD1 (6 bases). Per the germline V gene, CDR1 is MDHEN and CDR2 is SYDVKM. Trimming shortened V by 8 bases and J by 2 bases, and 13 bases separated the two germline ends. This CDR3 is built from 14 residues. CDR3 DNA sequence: TGTGCCAGCGCCACAGGGCATCCCAAAAACATTCAGTACTTC. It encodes CASATGHPKNIQYF.

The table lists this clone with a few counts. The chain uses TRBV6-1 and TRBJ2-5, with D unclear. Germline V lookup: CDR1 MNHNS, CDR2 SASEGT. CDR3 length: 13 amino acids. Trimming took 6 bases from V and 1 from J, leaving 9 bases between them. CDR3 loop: CASRRSAQETQYF. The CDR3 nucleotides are TGTGCCAGCAGAAGGAGCGCCCAAGAGACCCAGTACTTC.

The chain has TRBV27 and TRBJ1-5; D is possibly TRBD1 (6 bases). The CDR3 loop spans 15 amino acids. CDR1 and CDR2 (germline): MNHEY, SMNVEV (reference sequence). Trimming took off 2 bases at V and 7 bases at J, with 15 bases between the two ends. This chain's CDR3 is CASSLIQGINQPQHF. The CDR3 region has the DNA TGTGCCAGCAGTTTAATCCAGGGGATCAACCAGCCCCAGCATTTT.

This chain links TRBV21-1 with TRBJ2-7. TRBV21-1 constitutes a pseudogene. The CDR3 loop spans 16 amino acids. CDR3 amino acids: CASSNGIRKLTYEQYF. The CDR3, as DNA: TGTGCCAGCAGCAACGGTATTAGGAAGCTTACCTACGAGCAGTACTTC.